This TCR beta chain was captured in a study of neurological immune-mediated disorders. General study findings and limits: CDR3 amino acid sequences of expanded clones were not shared across subjects, a result suggesting private repertoires in all groups.

A word on this clonotype: The target antigen is unknown.

Each TCR transcript was tagged with a 10-nucleotide random UMI during 5'RACE. TCRdb fed the 5' RACE reads into MiXCR, producing one record per CDR3 protein. The sample holds 15,000 to 20,000 distinct CDR3 sequences, approximately 26% seen once. Looked up from germline, CDR1 is SSHAT and CDR2 is FNYEAQ (reference sequence). The V and J ends lost 5 bases and 7 bases respectively, with 11 bases between them. There are 13 residues in the CDR3. Sequenced sample: PBMCs. This clonotype was obtained from a man in his fifties with HTLV-1-associated myelopathy (HAM/TSP). The rearrangement uses TRBV7-7 and TRBJ2-2, with D unresolved. This chain's CDR3 is CASSLQDVGELFF. The CDR3 bases are TGTGCCAGCAGCCTTCAAGATGTCGGGGAGCTGTTTTTT.